The 20 T cell receptor beta chains presented below share a single source sample, sequenced in a study of T cell repertoires in cytomegalovirus infection. TCRdb called the reads again in MiXCR, with one record for every CDR3 protein. The sample carries a few hundred thousand distinct CDR3 sequences, about an eighth recorded once. What was sequenced was PBMCs. The receptor source for this set is a human donor in good health (CMV status not recorded). Some clones in this sample may be carry-over from other donors' samples.

V is TRBV19 and J is TRBJ2-4; maybe TRBD1 (6 bases). Per germline, CDR1 LNHDA and CDR2 SQIVND (reference sequence). The CDR3 has 15 amino acids. V lost 6 bases and J lost 0, with 12 bases in between. Written as DNA, the CDR3 is TGTGCCAGTAGGGCGGACAGACTAGCCAAAAACATTCAGTACTTC. Amino acid sequence: CASRADRLAKNIQYF.

This clonotype appeared many times. The chain employs TRBV11-3 and TRBJ2-5, with TRBD1 identical over 7 bases. The CDR3 consists of 15 residues. J gave up 1 base and V 5 bases, and 7 bases lay outside the gene matches. CDR1 and CDR2 (germline): SGHNT, YENEEA. CDR3 coding DNA: TGTGCCAGCAGCCCAGGACCAGGGGGCCAAGAGACCCAGTACTTC. Translation: CASSPGPGGQETQYF.

In this sample, this clonotype turned up many times. The chain is built from TRBV7-3 and TRBJ2-5, with D possibly TRBD2 on 7 matching bases. The V gene lost 5 bases and the J gene lost 1 base, with 14 bases spanning the gap. The CDR3 is made up of 15 amino acids. Germline lookup yields CDR1 SGHTA and CDR2 FQGTGA. CDR3 sequence: CASSPQGGRQETQYF. CDR3 in DNA: TGTGCCAGCAGCCCACAGGGAGGGCGCCAAGAGACCCAGTACTTC.

The table lists this clonotype with a few counts. CDR3 nucleotides: TGTGCCAGCAGTCCACTGCGGACAGCGAACACTGAAGCTTTCTTT. Protein: CASSPLRTANTEAFF. The chain couples TRBV28 to TRBJ1-1; perhaps TRBD1 as D (6 bases). The CDR3 runs to 15 residues. V was clipped by 5 bases and J by 1 base, with 14 bases between them. Germline V gene data show CDR1 as MDHEN and CDR2 as SYDVKM.

This clonotype was counted at least ten times. The V gene is TRBV12-3 or TRBV12-4, the J gene TRBJ1-2; perhaps TRBD1 as D (5 bases). This CDR3 is built from 12 residues. V was clipped by 7 bases and J by 4 bases, with 10 bases between them. CDR3 sequence reads: CASIRDGYGYTF. CDR3 nucleotides: TGTGCCAGCATCCGGGACGGCTATGGCTACACCTTC.

This clonotype was observed many times. The chain uses TRBV18 and TRBJ2-2, with TRBD1 matching over 7 bases. The CDR3 spans 16 residues. The J segment lost 3 bases and the V segment lost 4 bases, leaving 8 bases of the junction unmatched. Looked up from germline, CDR1 is KGHSH and CDR2 is LQKENI. As DNA, the CDR3 is TGTGCCAGCTCACGACAGGGATTCTCGGACACCGGGGAGCTGTTTTTT. Its protein product is CASSRQGFSDTGELFF.

This chain connects TRBV7-2 to TRBJ2-1; D gene uncertain. The CDR3 contains 14 residues. The V and J ends lost 4 bases and 8 bases respectively, with 15 bases between them. Germline V gives CDR1 SGHTA, CDR2 FQGNSA. CDR3 sequence reads: CASSSSRLTYEQFF. The CDR3 DNA is TGTGCCAGCAGCTCGTCACGACTTACATATGAGCAGTTCTTC. Full variable domain (outside the CDR3, taken from reference TRBV7-2 and TRBJ2-1): GAGVSQSPSNKVTEKGKDVELRCDPISGHTALYWYRQSLGQGLEFLIYFQGNSAPDKSGLPSDRFSAERTGGSVSTLTIQRTQQEDSAVYLCASSSSRLTYEQFFGPGTRLTVL.

This clonotype was observed at least ten times. The V gene is TRBV2, the J gene TRBJ1-1; no clear D. The V end lost 5 bases, the J end lost 1 base, and 11 bases lay between the germline ends. In germline, CDR1 is SNHLY, CDR2 FYNNEI. The CDR3 covers 14 residues. CDR3 sequence (DNA): TGTGCCAGCAGTCGTCGAAGTAGGAACACTGAAGCTTTCTTT. This translates into CASSRRSRNTEAFF.

As to this clonotype: Possible read error: a much larger clone is one base away. The genes are TRBV7-8 and TRBJ1-1, with D uncertain. The germline CDR1 and CDR2 sequences are SGHVS and FQNEAQ. The CDR3 contains 13 residues. V dropped 2 bases and J dropped 3 bases, with 7 bases sitting between them. In DNA form, the CDR3 reads TGTGCCAGCAGCTTAAGCAAGCACACTGAAGCTTTCTTT. It translates to CASSLSKHTEAFF.

This clonotype was seen repeatedly, ten times or more. The chain couples TRBV6-1 to TRBJ2-3; the D gene could be TRBD1 or TRBD2 (5 bases each). V was pared by 6 bases and J by 2 bases, with 21 bases between. CDR3 size: 17 residues. Germline CDR1 reads MNHNS; CDR2 reads SASEGT. The CDR3 here is CASSPRDRQTNTDTQYF. As DNA, the CDR3 is TGTGCCAGCAGCCCCAGGGACCGTCAGACCAACACAGATACGCAGTATTTT.

This clonotype appeared a few times. The chain employs TRBV7-3 and TRBJ2-7; TRBD2 matches 11 bases. V was clipped by 8 bases and J by 7 bases; unmatched bases: 4. The CDR3 runs to 12 residues. Germline loops: CDR1 SGHTA, CDR2 FQGTGA. CDR3 nucleotide sequence: TGTGCCAGCGGATGGACTAGCGGGGAGCAGTACTTC. Translation gives CASGWTSGEQYF.

In nucleotides, the CDR3 is TGCAGTGCCGGCGGGGGCCGAAATGAGCAGTTCTTC. Translated: CSAGGGRNEQFF. The gene calls are TRBV20-1 and TRBJ2-1, with a possible D match to TRBD2 (7 bases). The CDR3 runs to 12 residues. Germline lookup yields CDR1 DFQATT and CDR2 SNEGSKA (reference sequence). Trimming stripped 6 bases from V and 7 bases from J, with 13 bases between.

The CDR3 DNA reads TGCAGCGTTGTGGAGGGGGAATACGAGCAGTACTTC. Amino acid sequence: CSVVEGEYEQYF. The rearrangement uses TRBV29-1 and TRBJ2-7; D may correspond to TRBD1 or TRBD2 (6 bases each). The CDR3 runs to 12 residues. V was trimmed by 4 bases and J by 4 bases, leaving 11 bases between them. Germline CDR1 and CDR2: SQVTM and ANQGSEA.

This chain joins TRBV28 and TRBJ1-1; D is possibly TRBD1 (5 bases). V lost 7 bases, J lost 8 bases, and 11 bases lay in between. This CDR3 has 11 residues. Germline loops: CDR1 MDHEN, CDR2 SYDVKM. CDR3 sequence (DNA): TGTGCCAGCATGGGGGGAGCAGAAGCTTTCTTT. It is translated as CASMGGAEAFF.

The table lists this clonotype with a few counts. This chain joins TRBV28 and TRBJ1-1; TRBD1 matches 10 bases. CDR1 is MDHEN, CDR2 SYDVKM, per germline. This CDR3 is 17 amino acids long. Trimming took 5 bases from V and 0 from J; bases not matched to a gene: 9. In nucleotides, the CDR3 is TGTGCCAGCAGTGTAGACAGGGGGCAAATCTTGAACACTGAAGCTTTCTTT. Amino acids: CASSVDRGQILNTEAFF.

This clonotype was recorded many times. The rearrangement links TRBV18 to TRBJ1-1, with 8 positions matching TRBD1. After removal of 5 bases from V and 1 base from J, the junction contained 6 bases not matched to a gene. The CDR3 spans 15 residues. CDR1 and CDR2 (germline): KGHSH, LQKENI. The CDR3 region has the DNA TGTGCCAGCTCATCGGGACAGGCAGAGAACACTGAAGCTTTCTTT. This sequence encodes CASSSGQAENTEAFF.

This clonotype was counted ten times or more. The V and J genes are TRBV25-1 and TRBJ1-1; D is unclear. Germline V gene data show CDR1 as MGHDK and CDR2 as SYGVNS. The CDR3 is 13 amino acids. V was trimmed by 6 bases and J by 3 bases, leaving 11 bases between them. CDR3 loop: CASSHAAYTEAFF. DNA of the CDR3: TGTGCCAGCAGCCACGCGGCCTACACTGAAGCTTTCTTT.

The sample holds many counts of this clonotype. The genes are TRBV20-1 and TRBJ1-1; weak D call: TRBD1 (5 bases). The CDR3 runs to 10 residues. The germline CDR1 and CDR2 sequences are DFQATT and SNEGSKA (reference sequence). With 5 bases removed from V and 6 bases from J, the gap between germline ends came to 7 bases. CDR3 region: CSAWGAEAFF. The DNA of the CDR3 is TGCAGTGCTTGGGGGGCTGAAGCTTTCTTT.

The gene calls are TRBV6-2 or TRBV6-3 and TRBJ2-2; TRBD1 might be the D (5 bases). Germline V gene data show CDR1 as MNHEY and CDR2 as SVGEGT. V lost 10 bases to trimming and J lost 4 bases, with 13 bases between them. This CDR3 comprises 13 residues. The CDR3 protein is CATVDRFTGELFF. The CDR3 region has the DNA TGTGCCACAGTCGACAGATTCACCGGGGAGCTGTTTTTT.

This clonotype was counted at least ten times. This chain links TRBV7-2 with TRBJ2-5; D is ambiguous. The CDR3 contains 11 residues. Germline CDR1 SGHTA, CDR2 FQGNSA. The V gene lost 6 bases and the J gene lost 4 bases, with 6 bases spanning the gap. The CDR3 DNA reads TGTGCCAGCAGGGGTGGAGAGACCCAGTACTTC. It translates to CASRGGETQYF.